The rows below give T cell receptor beta chains drawn from one sample of a study of T cells in Graves' hyperthyroidism and ophthalmopathy. From the multiplex PCR reads, TCRdb called clonotypes with MiXCR, one entry per CDR3 protein. This sample carries some 570,000 distinct CDR3 sequences, more than 15% of them seen once, and the ten largest clones take approximately 18%. The material sequenced was blood. Receptors originate from a woman aged 18-29 years with Graves' ophthalmopathy. Both conserved end residues are part of each CDR3. The order of the fields is clone size, J gene, V gene, CDR3 length, D gene, CDR3 DNA, CDR3 protein. The D gene is left open where the match is weak. The size of a clone is reported for some rows only, either as once, few or many, or as a class for expanded clones.

>-|TRBJ2-1|TRBV7-9|12|-
TGTGCCACCCCGAGCCCCTACAATGAGCAGTTCTTC
CATPSPYNEQFF
>many|TRBJ1-5|TRBV27|16|TRBD1
TGTGCCAGCAGTTTATCCCGGACAGGACTCAATCAGCCCCAGCATTTT
CASSLSRTGLNQPQHF
>-|TRBJ2-3|TRBV29-1|12|-
TGCAGCGTTGTAACTAGCACAGATACGCAGTATTTT
CSVVTSTDTQYF
>many|TRBJ2-7|TRBV5-1|14|TRBD2
TGCGCCAGCAGCTTGCTAGCGGGTAATTACGAGCAGTACTTC
CASSLLAGNYEQYF
>many|TRBJ1-4|TRBV13|16|-
TGTGCCAGCAGCTTAGGTGTCAGCTCAACTAATGAAAAACTGTTTTTT
CASSLGVSSTNEKLFF
>-|TRBJ2-1|TRBV20-1|16|-
TGCAGTGCTAGAGGGTCGGTGAGCGGGCCTAACAATGAGCAGTTCTTC
CSARGSVSGPNNEQFF
>few|TRBJ2-1|TRBV20-1|15|TRBD2
TGCAGTGGTAAGTCCGGGACTAGCGGGAGCAATGAGCAGTTCTTC
CSGKSGTSGSNEQFF
>many|TRBJ2-1|TRBV10-1|16|TRBD1
TGCGCCAGCAGTGAGTCTATTGGACAGGGGAGGAATGAGCAGTTCTTC
CASSESIGQGRNEQFF
>many|TRBJ1-1|TRBV18|16|TRBD1
TGTGCCAGCTCACCACGGACAGGGATTCTTGGCGCTGAAGCTTTCTTT
CASSPRTGILGAEAFF
>many|TRBJ2-1|TRBV2|16|-
TGTGCCAGCAGTGTAATTCGGGCAGGGGTGGGCAATGAGCAGTTCTTC
CASSVIRAGVGNEQFF